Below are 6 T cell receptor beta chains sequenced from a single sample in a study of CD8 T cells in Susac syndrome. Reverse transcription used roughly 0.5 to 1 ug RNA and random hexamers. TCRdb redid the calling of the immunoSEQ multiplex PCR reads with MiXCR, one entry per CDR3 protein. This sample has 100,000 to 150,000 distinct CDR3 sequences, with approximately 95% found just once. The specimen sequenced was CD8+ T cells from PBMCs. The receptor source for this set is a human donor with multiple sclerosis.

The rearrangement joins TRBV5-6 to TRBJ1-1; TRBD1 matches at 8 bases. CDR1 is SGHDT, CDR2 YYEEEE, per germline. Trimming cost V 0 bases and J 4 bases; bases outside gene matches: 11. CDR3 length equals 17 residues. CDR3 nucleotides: TGTGCCAGCAGCTTGGCAGGGGGCAGGGGGTTGGGCACTGAAGCTTTCTTT. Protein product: CASSLAGGRGLGTEAFF.

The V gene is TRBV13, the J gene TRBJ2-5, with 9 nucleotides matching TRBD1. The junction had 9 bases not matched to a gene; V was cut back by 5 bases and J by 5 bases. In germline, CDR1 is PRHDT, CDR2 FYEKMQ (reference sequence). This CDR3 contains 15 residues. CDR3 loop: CASSRGTGQRETQYF. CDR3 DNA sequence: TGTGCCAGCAGCCGTGGGACAGGGCAGCGGGAGACCCAGTACTTC.

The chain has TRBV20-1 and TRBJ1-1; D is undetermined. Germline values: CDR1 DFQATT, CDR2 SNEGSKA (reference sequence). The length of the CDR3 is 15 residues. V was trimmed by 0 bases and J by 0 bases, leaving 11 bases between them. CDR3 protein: CSARDRGRVNTEAFF. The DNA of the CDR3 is TGCAGTGCTAGAGATCGCGGGCGGGTGAACACTGAAGCTTTCTTT.

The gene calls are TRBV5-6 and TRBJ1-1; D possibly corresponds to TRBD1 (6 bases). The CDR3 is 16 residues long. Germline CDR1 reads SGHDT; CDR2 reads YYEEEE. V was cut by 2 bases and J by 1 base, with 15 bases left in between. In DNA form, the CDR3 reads TGTGCCAGCAGCTTAGATGGGGGCGAGGGGAACACTGAAGCTTTCTTT. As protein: CASSLDGGEGNTEAFF.

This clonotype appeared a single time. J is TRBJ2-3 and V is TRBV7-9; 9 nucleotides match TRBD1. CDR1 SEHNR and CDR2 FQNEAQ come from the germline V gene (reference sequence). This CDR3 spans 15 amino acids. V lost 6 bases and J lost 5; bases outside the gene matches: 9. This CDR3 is CASSLNRGQGDTQYF. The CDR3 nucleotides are TGTGCCAGCAGTCTAAACAGGGGGCAAGGAGATACGCAGTATTTT. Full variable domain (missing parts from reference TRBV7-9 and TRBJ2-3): DTGVSQNPRHKITKRGQNVTFRCDPISEHNRLYWYRQTLGQGPEFLTYFQNEAQLEKSRLLSDRFSAERPKGSFSTLEIQRTEQGDSAMYLCASSLNRGQGDTQYFGPGTRLTVL.

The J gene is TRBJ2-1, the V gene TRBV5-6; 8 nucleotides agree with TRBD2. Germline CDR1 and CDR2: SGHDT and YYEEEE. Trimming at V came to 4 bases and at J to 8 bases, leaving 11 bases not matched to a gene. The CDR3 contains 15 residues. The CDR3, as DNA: TGTGCCAGCAGCCCCGGGCGGGGGGCTTCGGATGAGCAGTTCTTC. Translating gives CASSPGRGASDEQFF.